This T cell receptor beta chain is drawn from a study of blood T cell repertoires in COVID-19. Study context: Whether acute or convalescent, the COVID-19 samples came from the United States, Italy and Spain. The analysed material was cDNA or gDNA that came from T cells, B-cell-depleted T cells, or PBMCs.

Original analysis: Amplification of reference gene primers provided the estimated nucleated cell counts. The table came from immunoSEQ multiplex PCR; TCRdb's copy has only in-frame clones and leaves some out. V and J calls plus clone size are reproduced from that table; the DNA served to infer D and trimming. Among more than 200,000 clones listed, 70% to 90% were seen once. CDR3 length equals 15 residues. The germline gives CDR1 SGHTA, CDR2 FQGTGA. Between the trimmed V and J ends, which lost 5 bases and 5 bases, there was a span of 18 bases. The chain joins TRBV7-3 to TRBJ2-5; a possible D gene is TRBD1 (6 bases). This receptor was taken from a man aged 30 to 39 with active or convalescent COVID-19. Sample: peripheral blood. The CDR3 DNA is TGTGCCAGCAGCCCCCAGGGGAATGGTAGGGAGACCCAGTACTTC. This sequence encodes CASSPQGNGRETQYF.